This T cell receptor (beta chain) was found in a study of blood T cell repertoires in COVID-19. The wider study: Acute-phase and convalescent COVID-19 samples originated in the United States, Italy and Spain.

Assay used: immunoSEQ multiplex PCR; TCRdb lists only in-frame clones, some missing. The sample contains 500,000 to 600,000 clones, less than 90% of which appear only once. In germline, CDR1 is SGHTA, CDR2 FQGTGA. CDR3 length: 15 residues. With V trimmed by 4 bases and J by 3 bases, 7 bases remained unmatched. The V call is TRBV7-3, the J call TRBJ2-3; 7 nucleotides line up with TRBD1. The sequenced material came from peripheral blood. This sequence was found in a woman aged 50 to 60 with COVID-19, enrolled during active disease. Here the CDR3 DNA reads TGTGCCAGCAGCTCGACAGGGTTTCGGACAGATACGCAGTATTTT. This codes for CASSSTGFRTDTQYF.